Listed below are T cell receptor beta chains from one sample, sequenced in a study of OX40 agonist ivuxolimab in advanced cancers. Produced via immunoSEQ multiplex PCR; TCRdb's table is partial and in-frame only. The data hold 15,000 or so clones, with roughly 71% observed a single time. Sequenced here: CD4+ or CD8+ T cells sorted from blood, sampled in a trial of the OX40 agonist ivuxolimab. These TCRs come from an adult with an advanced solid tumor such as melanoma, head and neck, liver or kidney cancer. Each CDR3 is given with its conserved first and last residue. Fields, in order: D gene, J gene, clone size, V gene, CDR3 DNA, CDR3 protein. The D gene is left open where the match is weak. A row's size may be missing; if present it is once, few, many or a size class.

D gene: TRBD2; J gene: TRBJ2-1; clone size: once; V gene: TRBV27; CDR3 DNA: TGTGCCAGCAGTTTATCTCGCGGGAGGGTCTACAATGAGCAGTTCTTC; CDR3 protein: CASSLSRGRVYNEQFF
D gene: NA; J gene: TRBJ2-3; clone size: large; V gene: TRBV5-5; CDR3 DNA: TGTGCCAGCAGCCACCCGACCGGGGATACGCAGTATTTT; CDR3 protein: CASSHPTGDTQYF
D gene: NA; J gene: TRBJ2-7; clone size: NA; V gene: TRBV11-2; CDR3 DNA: TGTGCCAGCAGCTTAGAGGTTATGTGGGGGCAGTACTTC; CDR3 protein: CASSLEVMWGQYF
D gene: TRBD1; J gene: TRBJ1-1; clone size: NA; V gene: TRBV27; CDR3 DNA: TGTGCCAGCAGTTGGACAGGGGGCCGCACTGAAGCTTTCTTT; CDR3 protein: CASSWTGGRTEAFF
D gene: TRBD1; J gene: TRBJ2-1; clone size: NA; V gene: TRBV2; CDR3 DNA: TGTGCCAGCGGTGACAGGGCCTACAATGAGCAGTTCTTC; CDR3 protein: CASGDRAYNEQFF
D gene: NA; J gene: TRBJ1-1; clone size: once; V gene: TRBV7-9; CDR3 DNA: TGTGCCAGCAGCTTAGAGCTGGGGACCTATGAAGCTTTCTTT; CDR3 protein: CASSLELGTYEAFF
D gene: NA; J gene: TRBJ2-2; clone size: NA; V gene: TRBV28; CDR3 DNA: TGTGCCAGTCAGCTTTACGGGCAACTCGGCGGGGAGCTGTTTTTT; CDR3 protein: CASQLYGQLGGELFF
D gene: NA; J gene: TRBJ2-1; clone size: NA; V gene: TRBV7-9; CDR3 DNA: TGTGCCAGCAGCGGTAATAGCTTTCCCTACAATGAGCAGTTCTTC; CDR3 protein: CASSGNSFPYNEQFF
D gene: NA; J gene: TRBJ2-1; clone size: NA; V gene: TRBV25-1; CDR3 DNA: TGTGCCAGCAGCGTTAAAGGGGGTCCCCCGGGGGAGCAGTTCTTC; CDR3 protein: CASSVKGGPPGEQFF
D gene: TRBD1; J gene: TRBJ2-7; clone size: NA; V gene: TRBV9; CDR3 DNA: TGTGCCAGCAGCGTATACCAGGGGGCTGAGCAGTACTTC; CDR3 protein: CASSVYQGAEQYF
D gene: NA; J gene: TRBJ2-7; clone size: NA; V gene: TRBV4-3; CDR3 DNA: TGCGCCAGCAGCCAAGGGCTAGCCGAAGCCTACGAGCAGTACTTC; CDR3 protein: CASSQGLAEAYEQYF
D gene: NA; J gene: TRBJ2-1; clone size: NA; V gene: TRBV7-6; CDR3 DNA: TGTGCCAGCAGCTTAGGTGGTGGTTACAATGAGCAGTTCTTC; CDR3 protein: CASSLGGGYNEQFF
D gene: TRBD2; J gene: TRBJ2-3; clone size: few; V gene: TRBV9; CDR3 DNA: TGTGCCAGCAGCGAGAGCGGGGGGCCTAGCACAGATACGCAGTATTTT; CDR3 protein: CASSESGGPSTDTQYF
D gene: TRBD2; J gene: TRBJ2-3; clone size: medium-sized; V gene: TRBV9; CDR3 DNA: TGTGCCAGCAGCGTAGCGGGGGGTACCACAGATACGCAGTATTTT; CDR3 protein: CASSVAGGTTDTQYF
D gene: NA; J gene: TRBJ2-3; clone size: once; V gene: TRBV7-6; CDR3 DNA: TGTGCCAGCAGCTTCCCATCCGCGGGGACAACCGAGGCAGATACGCAGTATTTT; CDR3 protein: CASSFPSAGTTEADTQYF
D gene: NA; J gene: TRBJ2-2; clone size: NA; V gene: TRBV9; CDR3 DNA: TGTGCCAGCAGCGCGCGGGACTCCCGGGGCGGGGAGCTGTTTTTT; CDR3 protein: CASSARDSRGGELFF
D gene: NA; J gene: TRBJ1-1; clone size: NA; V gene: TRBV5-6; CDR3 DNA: TGTGCCAGCAGCTCACCTACAGGAGGGCGGGCCATGAACACTGAAGCTTTCTTT; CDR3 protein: CASSSPTGGRAMNTEAFF